This is a list of T cell receptor beta chains from one sample in a study of beta chain features in type 1 diabetes. The protocol was immunoSEQ multiplex PCR, while the TCRdb copy is restricted to in-frame clones and leaves out a portion. This sample has hundreds of thousands of clones; roughly 16% occur once, and the top ten carry roughly 0.098%. Material: naive CD4+ T cells from blood. These receptors all stem from a man aged 18 to 30 in good health. Both conserved end residues are part of each CDR3. The D gene is left open where the match is weak. Clone size is stated in some rows and not others, as once, few, many or a class when expanded.

d_gene,v_gene,j_gene,abundance,len,CDR3aa,CDR3nt
NA,TRBV9,TRBJ1-4,few,15,CASSKRQTGSEKLFF,TGTGCCAGCAGCAAACGACAGACAGGCAGCGAAAAACTGTTTTTT
TRBD1,TRBV7-6,TRBJ2-3,few,16,CASSSHRGRSTDTQYF,TGTGCCAGCAGCTCCCACAGGGGGCGTAGCACAGATACGCAGTATTTT
NA,TRBV7-5,TRBJ2-7,NA,14,CVRSLLVTSYEQYF,TGTGTCAGAAGCTTATTGGTTACCTCCTACGAGCAGTACTTC
NA,TRBV29-1,TRBJ1-4,NA,14,CSVVDGRQGMKLFF,TGCAGCGTTGTTGATGGGCGACAAGGAATGAAACTGTTTTTT
NA,TRBV7-8,TRBJ2-3,NA,16,CASSFKRLADKDTQYF,TGTGCCAGCAGCTTTAAGAGGTTGGCCGATAAAGATACGCAGTATTTT
TRBD1,TRBV7-9,TRBJ1-1,NA,14,CASSSDRASTEAFF,TGTGCCAGCAGCTCGGACAGGGCCAGCACTGAAGCTTTCTTT
TRBD2,TRBV11-1,TRBJ2-1,few,17,CASSSTSGGEFYNEQFF,TGTGCCAGCAGCTCCACTAGCGGGGGAGAATTCTACAATGAGCAGTTCTTC
NA,TRBV30,TRBJ2-7,few,17,CAWRSGKFNRGVYEQYF,TGTGCCTGGAGGTCAGGAAAATTTAATCGTGGGGTCTACGAGCAGTACTTC
NA,TRBV7-9,TRBJ2-1,many,14,CASSLASGYNEQFF,TGTGCCAGCAGCTTAGCTTCCGGATACAATGAGCAGTTCTTC
NA,TRBV18,TRBJ2-7,NA,13,CASSGPRTYEQYF,TGTGCCAGCTCAGGTCCCAGGACCTACGAGCAGTACTTC